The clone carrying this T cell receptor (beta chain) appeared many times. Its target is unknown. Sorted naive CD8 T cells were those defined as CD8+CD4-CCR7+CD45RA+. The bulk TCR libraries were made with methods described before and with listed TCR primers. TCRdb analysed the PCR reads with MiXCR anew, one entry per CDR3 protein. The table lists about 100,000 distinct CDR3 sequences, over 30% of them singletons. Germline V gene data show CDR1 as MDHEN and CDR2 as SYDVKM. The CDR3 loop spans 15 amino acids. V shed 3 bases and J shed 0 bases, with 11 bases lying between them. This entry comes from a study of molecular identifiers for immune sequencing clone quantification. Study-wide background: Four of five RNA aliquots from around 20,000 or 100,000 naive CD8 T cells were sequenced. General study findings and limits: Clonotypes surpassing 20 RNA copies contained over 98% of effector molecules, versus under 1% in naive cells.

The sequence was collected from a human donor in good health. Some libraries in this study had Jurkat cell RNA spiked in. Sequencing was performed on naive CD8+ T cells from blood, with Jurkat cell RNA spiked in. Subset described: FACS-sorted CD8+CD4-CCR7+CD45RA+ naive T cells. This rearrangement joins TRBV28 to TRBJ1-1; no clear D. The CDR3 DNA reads TGTGCCAGCAGTTTGTCCGCTCGAATGAACACTGAAGCTTTCTTT. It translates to CASSLSARMNTEAFF.